The TCR beta chain under discussion was sequenced for a study of T cell responses to AZD1222 COVID-19 vaccine (dated by TCRdb to the early 2020s). The study in broad terms: AZD1222 recipients with second doses at about 4 weeks or about 12 weeks were pooled, because spike-specific TCR depth and breadth did not differ between schedules. Trial participants were enrolled by age into subgroups of 18-55, 56-69 and 70-plus years, and around 140, 26 and 57 TCR-sequenced participants, respectively, were included in these subgroups. TCR sequencing was performed for fewer than 250 trial participants, of whom around 210 were given two doses of AZD1222 and approximately 25 were given two doses of MenACWY control vaccine.

The CDR3 regions of human TCRbeta chains were analyzed by immunosequencing. Per the authors' processing: Repertoire TCRs were checked for matches against a reference library of SARS-CoV-2-specific TCRs that had been generated using the MIRA antigen-specificity platform. Breadth was defined as the fraction of unique TCRs that were SARS-CoV-2-associated. Depth was defined as the fraction of total T cells that were SARS-CoV-2-associated. Using the MIRA data, each spike-specific TCR was assigned both to the spike region to which the TCR was reactive and to a CD4 or CD8 class. Log10-transformed breadth and depth values were compared by one-way ANOVA with Sidak's multiple comparisons tests. TCRdb re-hosts the immuneACCESS table, in-frame sequences only. Its copies lack some clones; in the studies checked, an unresolved V gene accounts for under half of them, and the cause for the rest is not known. Clone size and the V and J calls come from that table; the DNA yielded D and trimming. The sample table records 99,000 or so clones; more than 75% of these occur just once. Roughly 2.6% of the sample goes to the ten largest clones.

The label giving this sample's time point can be read as: baseline before first vaccination. Samples from vaccinated people were obtained from the UK trials COV001 and COV002, which included a single-blind randomized controlled phase 2/3 trial of AZD1222 (ChAdOx1 nCoV-19) in healthy adults. Trial participant PBMC samples were collected at day 0 and day 28 after the second dose for TCRbeta chain sequencing. Concerning this clone: Its antigen has not been determined. Base qualities are not recorded, but no much larger clone differs from it by a single base.

What the research found in general, with its limitations: A significant rise in spike-specific TCR breadth and depth was observed after two AZD1222 doses relative to day 0 and relative to MenACWY recipients. Only 5 to 7 AZD1222 recipients were SARS-CoV-2 seropositive at baseline, limiting conclusions about previously exposed vaccinees. The whole spike protein was spanned by vaccine-associated CD4 TCRs, and dominant responses were seen in regions 160-218 and 743-854. Because no day 14 peak-response samples were available, repertoires were characterized only after the peak T cell response. Reportedly, close to half of the unique spike-specific TCRs recognized epitopes lying outside the regions that are mutated in the B.1.351 and B.1.1.7 variants. Most participants were white British and females outnumbered males, and the authors suggested that clonal diversity may have been underestimated. The 56-69-year group was small, and its depth increase did not reach significance, likely because of low power.

The CDR3 has 15 amino acids, counting the end cysteine and phenylalanine. The read is trimmed to its CDR3 DNA, 45 bases read in frame from base 1. Between the V and J ends, shortened by 3 bases and 1 base respectively, the junction contains 12 bases. CDR1 and CDR2, per the germline V gene, are MDHEN and SYDVKM. The TCR sequence derives from an adult in good health. This chain is built from TRBV28 and TRBJ1-1; no D gene is confidently identified. Source: peripheral blood, taken on day 0 of AZD1222 vaccination. CDR3 protein: CASSLRGRKNTEAFF. In nucleotides, the sequence is TGTGCCAGCAGTTTGCGCGGACGGAAGAACACTGAAGCTTTCTTT.